A single sample gave rise to the 16 T cell receptor beta chains below, sequenced in a study of blood T cell repertoires in COVID-19. Profiling relied on immunoSEQ multiplex PCR, and the TCRdb table lists in-frame clones only, not all of them. Of nearly 250,000 clones listed, approximately 86% were seen once; the top ten hold 1.5% to 2%. Sequenced material: peripheral blood. The origin of the receptors is a woman aged 55-75 years who had recovered from COVID-19.

This chain connects TRBV28 to TRBJ1-2; tentative D call: TRBD1 (6 bases). The CDR3 has 16 amino acids. Germline loops: CDR1 MDHEN, CDR2 SYDVKM. The V end lost 6 bases, the J end lost 5 bases, and 22 bases lay between the germline ends. CDR3 residues: CASRDLLGGPVYGYTF. The CDR3 DNA sequence: TGTGCCAGCAGGGACTTACTGGGGGGGCCTGTATATGGCTACACCTTC.

This clone is a singleton in its sample. V usage is TRBV5-8 and J usage is TRBJ2-3; 14 bases align to TRBD2. The CDR3 runs 16 residues. Germline values: CDR1 SGHTS, CDR2 YDEGEE. Trimming removed 4 bases from V and 5 bases from J; junction bases left unmatched: 6. CDR3 sequence: CASSPGTSGGVDTQYF. CDR3 DNA: TGTGCCAGCAGCCCCGGGACTAGCGGGGGAGTAGATACGCAGTATTTT.

The table lists this clone with a count of one. The V gene is TRBV4-3, the J gene TRBJ1-2; 7 bases line up with TRBD1. Germline V lookup: CDR1 LGHNA, CDR2 YSLEER. The CDR3 length is 15 residues. The V segment lost 1 base and the J segment 3 bases; nucleotides outside the gene matches: 5. CDR3 sequence: CASSQVGTEDYGYTF. The CDR3 DNA reads as TGCGCCAGCAGCCAAGTGGGGACAGAAGACTATGGCTACACCTTC.

The chain uses TRBV29-1 and TRBJ2-7; 9 bases are a match to TRBD1. The ends lost 6 bases at V and 8 bases at J; junction bases unmatched: 17. Germline loops: CDR1 SQVTM, CDR2 ANQGSEA. The CDR3 length is 15 residues. Here the CDR3 reads CSVQKPLGGQGKQYF. CDR3 nucleotides: TGCAGCGTCCAAAAGCCTCTCGGCGGACAGGGGAAGCAGTACTTC.

This chain uses TRBV28 with TRBJ2-1; 9 nucleotides agree with TRBD1. Trimming cost V 7 bases and J 2 bases; bases outside gene matches: 9. CDR1 is MDHEN and CDR2 is SYDVKM in the germline V gene. The CDR3 length is 16 residues. The CDR3 sequence is CASTGTYRGPYNEQFF. The CDR3, as DNA: TGTGCCAGCACTGGCACCTACAGGGGGCCCTACAATGAGCAGTTCTTC.

The V and J genes are TRBV10-3 and TRBJ2-5; 7 bases are a match to TRBD1. The CDR3 is made up of 14 amino acids. The V segment lost 4 bases and the J segment 3 bases; nucleotides outside the gene matches: 5. The germline V gene encodes CDR1 ENHRY and CDR2 SYGVKD. CDR3 nucleotide sequence: TGTGCCATCAGTGTTGGGACAGCAAAAGAGACCCAGTACTTC. Translation gives CAISVGTAKETQYF.

The rearrangement joins TRBV19 to TRBJ1-2; tentative D call: TRBD1 (5 bases). This CDR3 contains 12 residues. CDR1 is LNHDA and CDR2 is SQIVND in the germline V gene (reference sequence). V shed 7 bases and J shed 6 bases, with 12 bases lying between them. CDR3 loop: CASKPGNNGYTF. Written as DNA, the CDR3 is TGTGCCAGTAAACCAGGGAACAATGGCTACACCTTC.

A few counts support this clone. The rearrangement links TRBV10-3 to TRBJ1-2, with TRBD1 matching over 7 bases. This CDR3 is built from 17 residues. CDR1 is ENHRY, CDR2 SYGVKD, per germline. V trimming: 3 bases; J trimming: 1 base; junction bases outside the gene matches: 11. The CDR3: CAISDNPRDRRNYGYTF. The CDR3 DNA sequence: TGTGCCATCAGTGACAACCCCCGGGACAGACGTAACTATGGCTACACCTTC.

The J gene is TRBJ1-4, the V gene TRBV28; 7 bases fit TRBD1. V shed 6 bases, J shed 0 bases, and the junction held 4 bases outside the gene matches. Germline loops: CDR1 MDHEN, CDR2 SYDVKM. The CDR3 length is 15 residues. The CDR3 loop reads CASRTDRTTNEKLFF. CDR3 sequence (DNA): TGTGCCAGCAGGACGGACAGGACAACTAATGAAAAACTGTTTTTT.

The chain couples TRBV2 to TRBJ1-2, with a tentative D call TRBD1 (6 bases). The V end lost 11 bases, the J end lost 8 bases, and 18 bases lay between the germline ends. Germline V gene data show CDR1 as SNHLY and CDR2 as FYNNEI. The CDR3 loop spans 12 amino acids. CDR3 nucleotides: TGTGCCGGGGAGTCGGGGGGCCGGGGCTACACCTTC. This sequence encodes CAGESGGRGYTF.

The CDR3 region is CASSLSGGPGETQYF. The CDR3 bases are TGTGCCAGCAGCTTGAGCGGGGGCCCTGGAGAGACCCAGTACTTC. The chain couples TRBV7-2 to TRBJ2-5, with 8 bases lining up with TRBD2. From germline, CDR1 is SGHTA and CDR2 FQGNSA. J was trimmed by 4 bases and V by 3 bases; bases with no gene match: 7. This CDR3 is built from 15 residues.

This clone was counted only a few times. The rearrangement uses TRBV2 and TRBJ2-7; 10 bases agree with TRBD1. The CDR3 is 15 amino acids. Germline CDR1 reads SNHLY; CDR2 reads FYNNEI. J was trimmed by 0 bases and V by 8 bases; bases with no gene match: 7. The CDR3 coding sequence is TGTGCCAGCCTAAACCGGGACAGGGGCTCCTACGAGCAGTACTTC. It translates to CASLNRDRGSYEQYF.

This chain connects TRBV7-9 to TRBJ2-7; D is possibly TRBD2 (5 bases). Trimming shortened V by 5 bases and J by 6 bases, and 14 bases separated the two germline ends. The germline V gene encodes CDR1 SEHNR and CDR2 FQNEAQ (reference sequence). The CDR3 runs to 13 residues. The CDR3, as DNA: TGTGCCAGCAGCCACCGGACTCTACCCGAGCAGTACTTC. It encodes CASSHRTLPEQYF.

This sequence joins TRBV28 and TRBJ2-3; D may be TRBD2 (5 bases). Germline V CDR1 and CDR2: MDHEN, SYDVKM. V was cut by 4 bases and J by 1 base, with 15 bases left in between. The CDR3 length is 16 residues. For the CDR3, the DNA is TGTGCCAGCAGTTCTCCTCCAGGACTTGGCACAGATACGCAGTATTTT. Its translation: CASSSPPGLGTDTQYF.

The chain joins TRBV18 to TRBJ1-6; D not certain. This CDR3 contains 17 residues. V lost 3 bases and J lost 7, with 19 bases in between. CDR1 is KGHSH and CDR2 is LQKENI in the germline V gene. The CDR3 loop reads CASSPFDSKRSNSPLHF. Written as DNA, the CDR3 is TGTGCCAGCTCACCGTTCGACTCTAAACGGTCCAATTCACCCCTCCACTTT. Filled out from reference TRBV18 and TRBJ1-6, the complete variable domain reads NAGVMQNPRHLVRRRGQEARLRCSPMKGHSHVYWYRQLPEEGLKFMVYLQKENIIDESGMPKERFSAEFPKEGPSILRIQQVVRGDSAAYFCASSPFDSKRSNSPLHFGNGTRLTVT.

V and J are TRBV9 and TRBJ2-1; D might be TRBD1 (5 bases). Per germline, CDR1 SGDLS and CDR2 YYNGEE. Trimming shortened V by 0 bases and J by 0 bases, and 13 bases separated the two germline ends. The CDR3 has 17 amino acids. The CDR3 loop reads CASSVGPGASSYNEQFF. Written as DNA, the CDR3 is TGTGCCAGCAGCGTAGGGCCTGGGGCGAGCTCCTACAATGAGCAGTTCTTC.